This T cell receptor (beta chain) originates from a study of T cell repertoires in ileal Crohn's disease. Study details: Every patient was operated on for stricturing (roughly 61%) or penetrating (approximately 40%) complications. Overall study results and limits: Clonality above 26.8% at surgery always came with endoscopic recurrence.

The table came from immunoSEQ multiplex PCR; TCRdb's copy has only in-frame clones and leaves some out. The sample yields almost 15,000 clones, more than 60% seen once. In the case of this clone: The antigen is undetermined. In the same sample, other DNA sequences code for this CDR3.

CDR3 length: 14 amino acids. Germline CDR1 and CDR2: SEHNR and FQNEAQ (reference sequence). The V end lost 5 bases, the J end lost 1 base, and 11 bases lay between the germline ends. Described time point: neoterminal ileum biopsy at postoperative endoscopy, about 6 months after surgery. The J gene is TRBJ2-5, the V gene TRBV7-9; TRBD2 might be the D (6 bases). Sequenced sample: ileal tissue. The receptor was isolated from an adult with Crohn's disease. In DNA, the CDR3 is TGTGCCAGCAGCCGTGGAGCGGGCCAAGAGACCCAGTACTTC. This encodes CASSRGAGQETQYF.